What follows are 15 T cell receptor beta chains derived from one specimen sequenced in a study of shared clonotypes between healthy human individuals. Assay used: immunoSEQ multiplex PCR; TCRdb lists only in-frame clones, some missing. Of about 1.4 million clones listed, roughly 96% are singletons. Source material: naive CD4+ T cells sorted from blood. Subset defined: CD45RA+ positively selected. These receptors were collected from a man in his thirties or forties in good health.

The chain joins TRBV6-1 to TRBJ2-1, with D possibly being TRBD1 (5 bases). V lost 1 base, J lost 7 bases, and 14 bases lay in between. Per the germline V gene, CDR1 is MNHNS and CDR2 is SASEGT. The CDR3 sequence is 15 residues long. DNA of the CDR3: TGTGCCAGCAGTGAAGGGGTGGCGCACAGGAATGAGCAGTTCTTC. Its translation: CASSEGVAHRNEQFF.

This chain connects TRBV27 to TRBJ2-7; 8 bases match TRBD1. The CDR3 totals 15 residues. The germline V gene has CDR1 MNHEY and CDR2 SMNVEV (reference sequence). The J segment lost 4 bases and the V segment lost 8 bases, leaving 13 bases of the junction unmatched. CDR3 protein: CASGFMTGVFYEQYF. CDR3 in DNA: TGTGCCAGCGGCTTTATGACAGGGGTTTTTTACGAGCAGTACTTC.

The J gene is TRBJ2-1, the V gene TRBV4-3, with 9 positions matching TRBD2. With V trimmed by 4 bases and J by 6 bases, 10 bases remained unmatched. The CDR3 is made up of 16 amino acids. From germline, CDR1 is LGHNA and CDR2 YSLEER. For the CDR3, the DNA is TGCGCCAGCAGCCTAGGATCCGGGACTAGCCCCAATGAGCAGTTCTTC. This codes for CASSLGSGTSPNEQFF.

The gene calls are TRBV28 and TRBJ2-7; weak D call: TRBD1 (6 bases). Between the trimmed V and J ends, which lost 6 bases and 2 bases, there was a span of 17 bases. CDR1 MDHEN and CDR2 SYDVKM come from the germline V gene. This CDR3 has 15 amino acids. The CDR3 protein is CASRPARTEPYEQYF. The CDR3 region has the DNA TGTGCCAGCAGACCCGCTAGGACAGAACCCTACGAGCAGTACTTC.

The CDR3 nucleotides are TGTGCCAGTAGTATAAGGACTAGCGGGGGGAGCTCCTACAATGAGCAGTTCTTC. This translates into CASSIRTSGGSSYNEQFF. The genes are TRBV19 and TRBJ2-1, with 14 bases aligning to TRBD2. This CDR3 has 18 residues. The V gene's germline CDR1 is LNHDA and CDR2 SQIVND (reference sequence). The V segment lost 2 bases and the J segment 0 bases; nucleotides outside the gene matches: 3.

This chain joins TRBV14 and TRBJ1-2; D is unclear. The CDR3 length is 13 residues. Germline V gene lookup returns CDR1 SGHDN and CDR2 FVKESK. Trimming removed 1 base from V and 7 bases from J, with 10 bases in between. The CDR3 here is CASSQVRRSGYTF. In DNA, the CDR3 is TGTGCCAGCAGCCAAGTAAGACGTTCTGGCTACACCTTC. Full variable domain (rest looked up from reference TRBV14 and TRBJ1-2): EAGVTQFPSHSVIEKGQTVTLRCDPISGHDNLYWYRRVMGKEIKFLLHFVKESKQDESGMPNNRFLAERTGGTYSTLKVQPAELEDSGVYFCASSQVRRSGYTFGSGTRLTVV.

This clone was seen a single time. The J gene is TRBJ2-3, the V gene TRBV7-9, with TRBD2 as a possible D gene (5 bases). Between the trimmed V and J ends, which lost 1 base and 0 bases, there was a span of 17 bases. Germline CDR1 SEHNR, CDR2 FQNEAQ (reference sequence). The CDR3 has 18 amino acids. Here the CDR3 reads CASSLGVQRSFSTDTQYF. CDR3 nucleotides: TGTGCCAGCAGCTTAGGGGTCCAGCGGAGCTTTAGCACAGATACGCAGTATTTT.

The chain carries TRBV30 and TRBJ2-5, with 11 bases that match TRBD2. J was trimmed by 2 bases and V by 7 bases; bases with no gene match: 9. Germline V gives CDR1 GTSNPN, CDR2 SVGIG (reference sequence). This CDR3 is built from 15 residues. The CDR3, as DNA: TGTGCCTTCGCCCCTCTAGCGGGAGGACAAGAGACCCAGTACTTC. This codes for CAFAPLAGGQETQYF.

The chain couples TRBV7-2 to TRBJ2-7, with 12 bases identical to TRBD1. CDR1 SGHTA and CDR2 FQGNSA come from the germline V gene. Unmatched junction bases numbered 6, after V lost 6 bases and J lost 3 bases. The CDR3 runs to 15 residues. CDR3 in amino acids: CASRLGQGARYEQYF. The CDR3 region has the DNA TGTGCCAGCAGATTGGGACAGGGGGCGCGCTACGAGCAGTACTTC.

By share, this clone ranks as medium-sized. The V and J genes are TRBV4-3 and TRBJ2-1, with D tentatively TRBD1 (6 bases). The CDR3 length is 14 residues. V lost 3 bases, J lost 11 bases, and 17 bases lay in between. The germline V gene has CDR1 LGHNA and CDR2 YSLEER. The CDR3 bases are TGCGCCAGCAGCCATCAATCCGCGAGGGGGAAGCAGTTCTTC. Protein: CASSHQSARGKQFF.

CDR3: CASSVGGREAFF. As DNA, the CDR3 is TGTGCCAGCAGCGTAGGAGGCCGAGAAGCTTTCTTT. The gene calls are TRBV7-2 and TRBJ1-1, with unresolved D. The CDR3 spans 12 residues. V shed 5 bases and J shed 8 bases, with 12 bases lying between them. The V gene's germline CDR1 is SGHTA and CDR2 FQGNSA.

The J gene is TRBJ2-1, the V gene TRBV19; 11 nucleotides line up with TRBD2. The CDR3 contains 17 residues. Germline loops: CDR1 LNHDA, CDR2 SQIVND (reference sequence). V shed 6 bases, J shed 3 bases, and the junction held 10 bases outside the gene matches. The CDR3 DNA is TGTGCCAGTAGCTGGTCGCCCGGGACTAGCGGCTACAATGAGCAGTTCTTC. Translation gives CASSWSPGTSGYNEQFF.

J is TRBJ2-7 and V is TRBV15; 8 bases match TRBD2. Germline CDR1 LNHNV, CDR2 YYDKDF (reference sequence). This CDR3 region has 14 residues. With V trimmed by 5 bases and J by 5 bases, 8 bases remained unmatched. CDR3 amino acids: CATSLRLASDEQYF. The CDR3 bases are TGTGCCACCAGCTTACGACTAGCGAGCGACGAGCAGTACTTC.

This rearrangement joins TRBV7-8 to TRBJ2-3, with D uncertain. V was clipped by 4 bases and J by 4 bases, with 15 bases between them. CDR3 size: 15 residues. Per the germline V gene, CDR1 is SGHVS and CDR2 is FQNEAQ. CDR3 region: CASSSRRRMADTQYF. The DNA of the CDR3 is TGTGCCAGCAGCTCCAGGCGGCGCATGGCAGATACGCAGTATTTT.

The chain combines TRBV5-4 with TRBJ2-6; the D gene is possibly TRBD2 (5 bases). V was clipped by 5 bases and J by 0 bases, with 21 bases between them. The CDR3 runs 19 residues. Germline CDR1 SGHNT, CDR2 YYREEE (reference sequence). The CDR3 nucleotides are TGTGCCAGCAGTAGGCCAGCCGGGGTCCCCTCCTCTGGGGCCAACGTCCTGACTTTC. Protein: CASSRPAGVPSSGANVLTF.